This T cell receptor beta chain was sequenced in a study of monozygotic twins with inflammatory bowel disease. CDR1 and CDR2 (germline): MNHNS, SASEGT. There are 16 residues in the CDR3. TCRdb reprocessed the 5' RACE reads, with one entry per CDR3 protein and no DNA. The table counts about 300,000 distinct CDR3 sequences; 5.6% lies in the top ten. The receptor's source is a human donor with ulcerative colitis or Crohn's disease, or a healthy co-twin of an affected twin (not recorded which). The sample consisted of blood. J is TRBJ2-6 and V is TRBV6-1. CDR3 in amino acids: CASNEEPPSGANVLTF.